A single sample is the source of the 13 T cell receptor beta chains below, sequenced in a study of T cell responses to AZD1222 COVID-19 vaccine. Measured with immunoSEQ multiplex PCR; TCRdb has only the in-frame clones, and not every one. The sample lists over 120,000 clones; around 94% were seen once. The sample consisted of peripheral blood, taken after recovery from COVID-19. These receptors all come from an adult who had recovered from COVID-19.

This chain connects TRBV4-1 to TRBJ2-1, with 11 bases that match TRBD2. There are 18 residues in the CDR3. Trimming cost V 3 bases and J 10 bases; bases outside gene matches: 17. The germline CDR1 and CDR2 sequences are MGHRA and YSYEKL. As DNA, the CDR3 is TGCGCCAGCAGCCAGGGCAATCTAGCGGGAGGACCGGGGGGGGAGCAGTTCTTC. Translation: CASSQGNLAGGPGGEQFF.

The V gene is TRBV28, the J gene TRBJ1-6; TRBD1 is a possible D gene (6 bases). Trimming took off 3 bases at V and 7 bases at J, with 10 bases between the two ends. Germline CDR1 MDHEN, CDR2 SYDVKM. There are 14 residues in the CDR3. The CDR3 DNA reads as TGTGCCAGCAGTTTGACAGGCGCCAATTCACCCCTCCACTTT. This gives the protein CASSLTGANSPLHF.

In the case of this clone: The same CDR3 can be traced to other DNA sequences in this sample. The rearrangement uses TRBV30 and TRBJ1-1; 10 bases fit TRBD1. The CDR3 covers 14 residues. Germline lookup yields CDR1 GTSNPN and CDR2 SVGIG (reference sequence). Germline trimming cut 3 bases from V and 3 bases from J; bases unmatched to any gene: 4. The CDR3 bases are TGTGCCTGGAGCACCGGGACAGGGGACACTGAAGCTTTCTTT. Translation gives CAWSTGTGDTEAFF.

About this clone: Being one base from a much bigger clone, this may be a read error. The sample holds other DNA sequences that translate to the same CDR3. The J gene is TRBJ2-7, the V gene TRBV27, with 7 bases that match TRBD2. The germline gives CDR1 MNHEY, CDR2 SMNVEV (reference sequence). This CDR3 region has 17 residues. The J segment lost 3 bases and the V segment lost 0 bases, leaving 11 bases of the junction unmatched. The CDR3 nucleotides read TGTGCCAGCAGTTTATCAGCCCGACTAGCAGGATTCTACGAGCAGTACTTC. It codes for CASSLSARLAGFYEQYF.

This clone was observed a few times. The V and J genes are TRBV29-1 and TRBJ2-1, with D maybe TRBD2 (5 bases). V lost 4 bases and J lost 7, with 8 bases in between. CDR3 size: 11 residues. Germline values: CDR1 SQVTM, CDR2 ANQGSEA. Written as DNA, the CDR3 is TGCAGCGTTGGGTGGACTAATGAGCAGTTCTTC. Its protein is CSVGWTNEQFF.

The V and J genes are TRBV4-2 and TRBJ1-4; D not certain. The length of the CDR3 is 16 residues. V lost 1 base and J lost 8, with 17 bases in between. CDR1 and CDR2 (germline): LGHNA, YNFKEQ. The CDR3 loop reads CASSQAAGPIGEKLFF. The CDR3 nucleotides are TGTGCCAGCAGCCAAGCGGCAGGCCCTATCGGCGAAAAACTGTTTTTT.

The chain is built from TRBV2 and TRBJ1-1; D perhaps matches TRBD1 (6 bases). Germline V gives CDR1 SNHLY, CDR2 FYNNEI. This CDR3 contains 16 residues. Between the trimmed V and J ends, which lost 3 bases and 6 bases, there was a span of 20 bases. CDR3 DNA sequence: TGTGCCAGCAGTGATTTCCGGAGGGGGGGACTCGCTGAAGCTTTCTTT. Translating it yields CASSDFRRGGLAEAFF.

V and J are TRBV7-3 and TRBJ1-6; TRBD1 matches 9 bases. The J segment lost 9 bases and the V segment lost 5 bases, leaving 5 bases of the junction unmatched. Germline CDR1 SGHTA, CDR2 FQGTGA. The CDR3 extends over 14 amino acids. CDR3 DNA sequence: TGTGCCAGCAGCCAACAGGGGGCTGGTTCACCCCTCCACTTT. This translates into CASSQQGAGSPLHF.

The chain uses TRBV27 and TRBJ2-7; 11 bases align to TRBD2. The CDR3 extends over 14 amino acids. From germline, CDR1 is MNHEY and CDR2 SMNVEV (reference sequence). J was trimmed by 5 bases and V by 3 bases; bases with no gene match: 3. CDR3 sequence: CASSLGTSGDEQYF. Here the CDR3 DNA reads TGTGCCAGCAGTTTGGGGACTAGCGGCGACGAGCAGTACTTC.

The V call is TRBV28, the J call TRBJ2-1, with D possibly matching TRBD2 (6 bases). This CDR3 is built from 16 residues. V was trimmed by 5 bases and J by 0 bases, leaving 14 bases between them. Germline values: CDR1 MDHEN, CDR2 SYDVKM. CDR3 sequence (DNA): TGTGCCAGCAGTCCGGAGGGTGGGTTCTCCTACAATGAGCAGTTCTTC. Amino acids: CASSPEGGFSYNEQFF.

The J gene is TRBJ1-1, the V gene TRBV20-1; no clear D. Germline lookup yields CDR1 DFQATT and CDR2 SNEGSKA (reference sequence). V was cut by 3 bases and J by 8 bases, with 10 bases left in between. CDR3 length: 11 amino acids. The CDR3 DNA reads as TGCAGTGCTAGGGCCATAAGGGAAGCTTTCTTT. Its protein product is CSARAIREAFF.

The chain uses TRBV11-2 and TRBJ2-1; TRBD1 might be the D (6 bases). V dropped 4 bases and J dropped 3 bases, with 13 bases sitting between them. The CDR3 length is 15 residues. Germline V CDR1 and CDR2: SGHAT, FQNNGV. The CDR3 sequence: CASSSGTSLYNEQFF. The CDR3, as DNA: TGTGCCAGCAGCTCCGGGACAAGCCTCTACAATGAGCAGTTCTTC.

The count of this clone is one. V and J are TRBV5-1 and TRBJ2-7, with D possibly matching TRBD1 (5 bases). Germline CDR1 SGHRS, CDR2 YFSETQ. Trimming left V 1 base short and J 3 bases short, with 11 bases between. The CDR3 runs 14 residues. CDR3 nucleotide sequence: TGCGCCAGCAGCTTGAAGGGGTCAAGCTACGAGCAGTACTTC. Translating gives CASSLKGSSYEQYF. Using reference TRBV5-1 and TRBJ2-7 for the parts outside the CDR3, the full variable domain is KAGVTQTPRYLIKTRGQQVTLSCSPISGHRSVSWYQQTPGQGLQFLFEYFSETQRNKGNFPGRFSGRQFSNSRSEMNVSTLELGDSALYLCASSLKGSSYEQYFGPGTRLTVT.